The 15 T cell receptor beta chains presented below share a single source sample, sequenced in a study of blood T cell repertoires in COVID-19. Data came from immunoSEQ multiplex PCR; TCRdb stores just in-frame clones and leaves some out. This sample has about 50,000 clones, with roughly 90% found just once. The specimen sequenced was peripheral blood. The origin of the receptors is a woman older than 75 with acute or convalescent COVID-19.

The sample holds one count of this clone. The V call is TRBV2, the J call TRBJ2-2; D perhaps matches TRBD1 (5 bases). V gave up 6 bases and J gave up 7 bases, with 9 bases separating them. Germline V lookup: CDR1 SNHLY, CDR2 FYNNEI. CDR3 length: 12 amino acids. DNA for the CDR3: TGTGCCAGCAGGGGTCAGGGCGGGGAGCTGTTTTTT. It yields the protein CASRGQGGELFF.

In DNA, the CDR3 is TGTGCCAGCAGCTTCGATCGTCTACGCAATGAGCAGTTCTTC. Translation: CASSFDRLRNEQFF. The chain has TRBV5-4 and TRBJ2-1; no reliable D call. The CDR3 sequence is 14 residues long. Germline V lookup: CDR1 SGHNT, CDR2 YYREEE (reference sequence). Trimming took off 2 bases at V and 6 bases at J, with 12 bases between the two ends.

This sequence joins TRBV25-1 and TRBJ1-4; 8 bases match TRBD1. Germline CDR1 and CDR2: MGHDK and SYGVNS. The CDR3 covers 16 residues. V lost 2 bases, J lost 10 bases, and 12 bases stayed unmatched. The CDR3 DNA sequence: TGTGCCAGCAGTGAAATTTCTTCGCAGGGGGCGGGAAAACTGTTTTTT. Amino acids: CASSEISSQGAGKLFF.

The chain employs TRBV6-4 and TRBJ2-3; tentative D call: TRBD2 (5 bases). V lost 4 bases, J lost 6 bases, and 17 bases lay in between. Germline CDR1 and CDR2: MRHNA and SNTAGT. The CDR3 covers 15 residues. CDR3 region: CASSVEARGWDTQYF. DNA of the CDR3: TGTGCCAGCAGTGTCGAGGCTCGGGGTTGGGATACGCAGTATTTT.

The chain combines TRBV6-6 with TRBJ2-7; 8 bases match TRBD2. CDR3 length: 13 amino acids. Germline loops: CDR1 MNHNY, CDR2 SVGAGI (reference sequence). Trimming cost V 9 bases and J 7 bases; bases outside gene matches: 11. DNA for the CDR3: TGTGCCAGTAAGCGGGGGCCCATGGGGGAGCAGTACGTC. Amino acids: CASKRGPMGEQYV.

The chain is built from TRBV5-5 and TRBJ2-1, with TRBD2 identical over 10 bases. The germline V gene encodes CDR1 SGHKS and CDR2 YYEKEE (reference sequence). This CDR3 has 13 amino acids. The V segment lost 4 bases and the J segment 9 bases; nucleotides outside the gene matches: 4. This CDR3 reads CASSPSGGGEQFF. The CDR3 DNA is TGTGCCAGCAGCCCGAGCGGGGGGGGTGAGCAGTTCTTC.

V gene TRBV2 combines with J gene TRBJ2-1, with D tentatively TRBD1 (6 bases). V was cut by 6 bases and J by 7 bases, with 16 bases left in between. The germline CDR1 and CDR2 sequences are SNHLY and FYNNEI. CDR3 size: 14 residues. DNA of the CDR3: TGTGCCAGCAGCGTACGGGCAGGGGTTAATGAGCAGTTCTTC. The encoded protein is CASSVRAGVNEQFF.

This clone was seen once. The chain joins TRBV24-1 to TRBJ2-1; 7 nucleotides align to TRBD1. The V gene's germline CDR1 is KGHDR and CDR2 SFDVKD. The CDR3 has 14 residues. J gave up 7 bases and V 4 bases, and 6 bases lay outside the gene matches. For the CDR3, the DNA is TGTGCCACCAGTGACCGACAGGGAAGAAATGAGCAGTTCTTC. Protein sequence: CATSDRQGRNEQFF.

The rearrangement links TRBV19 to TRBJ1-3, with TRBD1 as a possible D gene (5 bases). Trimming cost V 5 bases and J 3 bases, with 8 bases left between them. Germline V gives CDR1 LNHDA, CDR2 SQIVND (reference sequence). The CDR3 covers 13 residues. The CDR3 is CASSRRDGNTIYF. The DNA for the CDR3 is TGTGCCAGTAGTCGCAGGGATGGAAACACCATATATTTT.

This chain uses TRBV19 with TRBJ1-1, with D possibly being TRBD1 (6 bases). The V gene's germline CDR1 is LNHDA and CDR2 SQIVND (reference sequence). The CDR3 loop spans 13 amino acids. Trimming left V 6 bases short and J 6 bases short, with 14 bases between. This CDR3 is CASRPWDTSEAFF. The CDR3 coding sequence is TGTGCCAGTAGACCTTGGGACACCTCTGAAGCTTTCTTT. The whole variable domain, remainder taken from reference TRBV19 and TRBJ1-1, is DGGITQSPKYLFRKEGQNVTLSCEQNLNHDAMYWYRQDPGQGLRLIYYSQIVNDFQKGDIAEGYSVSREKKESFPLTVTSAQKNPTAFYLCASRPWDTSEAFFGQGTRLTVV.

The chain couples TRBV24-1 to TRBJ1-2, with no clear D. Trimming took 12 bases from V and 1 from J, leaving 8 bases between them. The CDR3 is made up of 11 amino acids. From germline, CDR1 is KGHDR and CDR2 SFDVKD. The CDR3 DNA reads as TGTGCCTTATGTAGTAACTATGGCTACACCTTC. It codes for CALCSNYGYTF.

This clone showed up just once. Written as DNA, the CDR3 is TGTGCCAGCAGTAGGGGACAGGGGGCGAACACTGAAGCTTTCTTT. This translates into CASSRGQGANTEAFF. The chain couples TRBV7-9 to TRBJ1-1, with TRBD1 matching over 12 bases. The CDR3 is 15 residues long. The germline V gene encodes CDR1 SEHNR and CDR2 FQNEAQ (reference sequence). Unmatched junction bases numbered 3, after V lost 6 bases and J lost 1 base.

The CDR3 loop reads CASSISGTNTGELFF. The CDR3 DNA reads TGTGCCAGTAGTATCAGCGGGACGAACACCGGGGAGCTGTTTTTT. The chain is built from TRBV19 and TRBJ2-2, with TRBD2 identical over 7 bases. The CDR3 length is 15 residues. The germline V gene has CDR1 LNHDA and CDR2 SQIVND (reference sequence). Trimming cost V 3 bases and J 0 bases; bases outside gene matches: 1.

The chain carries TRBV13 and TRBJ2-3, with 13 nucleotides matching TRBD2. The germline V gene has CDR1 PRHDT and CDR2 FYEKMQ (reference sequence). Losses at the gene ends were 0 bases for V and 6 bases for J; bases not matched to a gene: 6. The CDR3 runs to 17 residues. Here the CDR3 reads CASSLGLAGGSGDTQYF. DNA of the CDR3: TGTGCCAGCAGCTTAGGACTAGCGGGGGGGTCCGGGGATACGCAGTATTTT.

The chain joins TRBV19 to TRBJ1-2, with no clear D. Germline V gene sequence: CDR1 LNHDA, CDR2 SQIVND (reference sequence). The germline V and J ends were trimmed by 4 bases and 8 bases, with 17 bases remaining between them. The CDR3 runs 14 residues. The chain's CDR3 is CASSTPQRVGGYTF. DNA of the CDR3: TGTGCCAGTAGTACTCCCCAGAGGGTTGGAGGCTACACCTTC.